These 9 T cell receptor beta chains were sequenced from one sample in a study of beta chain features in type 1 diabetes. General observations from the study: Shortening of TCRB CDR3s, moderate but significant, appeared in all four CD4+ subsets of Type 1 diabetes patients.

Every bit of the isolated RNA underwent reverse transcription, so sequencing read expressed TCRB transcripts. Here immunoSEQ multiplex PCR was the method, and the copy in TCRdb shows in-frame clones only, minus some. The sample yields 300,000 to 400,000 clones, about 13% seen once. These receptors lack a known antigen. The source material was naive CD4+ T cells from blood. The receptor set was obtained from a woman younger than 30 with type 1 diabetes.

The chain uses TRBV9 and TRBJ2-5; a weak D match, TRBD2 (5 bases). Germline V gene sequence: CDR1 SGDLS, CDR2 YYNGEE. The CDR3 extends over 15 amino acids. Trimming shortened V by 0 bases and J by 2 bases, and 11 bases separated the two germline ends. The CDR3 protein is CASSVGSSGQETQYF. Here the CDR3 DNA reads TGTGCCAGCAGCGTAGGTTCCAGCGGACAAGAGACCCAGTACTTC.

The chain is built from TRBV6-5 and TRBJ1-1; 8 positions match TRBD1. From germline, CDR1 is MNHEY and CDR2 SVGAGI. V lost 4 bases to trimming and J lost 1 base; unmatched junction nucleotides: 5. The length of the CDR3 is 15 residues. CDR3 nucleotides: TGTGCCAGCAGTTCTTTGACAGGGGCGAACACTGAAGCTTTCTTT. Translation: CASSSLTGANTEAFF.

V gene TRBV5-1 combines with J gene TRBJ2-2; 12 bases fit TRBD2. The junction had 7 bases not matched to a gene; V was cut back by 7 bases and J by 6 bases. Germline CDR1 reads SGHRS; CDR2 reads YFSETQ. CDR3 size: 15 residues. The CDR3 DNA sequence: TGCGCCAGCCAGAGACTAGCGGGAGTCCCCGGGGAGCTGTTTTTT. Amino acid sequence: CASQRLAGVPGELFF.

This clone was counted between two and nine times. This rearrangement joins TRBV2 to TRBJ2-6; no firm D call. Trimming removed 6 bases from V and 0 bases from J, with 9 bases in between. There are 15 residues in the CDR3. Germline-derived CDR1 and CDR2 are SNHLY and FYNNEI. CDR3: CASRGSSSGANVLTF. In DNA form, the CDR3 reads TGTGCCAGCAGGGGCAGTAGCTCTGGGGCCAACGTCCTGACTTTC.

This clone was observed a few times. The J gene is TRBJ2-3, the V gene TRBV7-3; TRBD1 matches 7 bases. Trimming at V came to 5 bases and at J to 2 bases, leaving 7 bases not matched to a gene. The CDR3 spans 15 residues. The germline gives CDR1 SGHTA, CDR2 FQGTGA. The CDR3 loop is CASSPLGQSTDTQYF. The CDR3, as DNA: TGTGCCAGCAGCCCCCTGGGACAGTCCACAGATACGCAGTATTTT. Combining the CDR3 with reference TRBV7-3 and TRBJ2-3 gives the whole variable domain GAGVSQTPSNKVTEKGKYVELRCDPISGHTALYWYRQSLGQGPEFLIYFQGTGAADDSGLPNDRFFAVRPEGSVSTLKIQRTERGDSAVYLCASSPLGQSTDTQYFGPGTRLTVL.

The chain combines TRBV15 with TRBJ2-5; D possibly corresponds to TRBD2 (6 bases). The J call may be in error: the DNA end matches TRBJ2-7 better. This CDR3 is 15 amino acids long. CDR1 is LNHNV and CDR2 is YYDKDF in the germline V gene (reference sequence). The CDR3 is CATSSFGTVAYEQYF. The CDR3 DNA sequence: TGTGCCACCAGCAGTTTTGGGACTGTGGCGTACGAGCAGTACTTC.

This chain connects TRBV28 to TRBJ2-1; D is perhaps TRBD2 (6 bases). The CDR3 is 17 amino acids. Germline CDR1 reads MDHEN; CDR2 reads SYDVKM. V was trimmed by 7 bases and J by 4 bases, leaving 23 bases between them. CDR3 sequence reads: CASTPAPPGVGYNEQFF. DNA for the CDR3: TGTGCCAGCACCCCGGCTCCCCCGGGAGTGGGGTACAATGAGCAGTTCTTC.

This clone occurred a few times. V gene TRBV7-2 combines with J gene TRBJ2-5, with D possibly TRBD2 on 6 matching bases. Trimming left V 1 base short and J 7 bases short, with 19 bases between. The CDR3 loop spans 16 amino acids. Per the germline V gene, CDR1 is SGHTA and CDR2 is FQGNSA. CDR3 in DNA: TGTGCCAGCAGCTTAGTCCCCGCTAGCGCCCTGGGGACCCAGTACTTC. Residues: CASSLVPASALGTQYF.

The CDR3 DNA sequence: TGTGCCTGGAATTCCGGGATGGGGGGCTACACCTTC. Translation gives CAWNSGMGGYTF. The chain has TRBV30 and TRBJ1-2; D not certain. Trimming left V 4 bases short and J 8 bases short, with 14 bases between. This CDR3 is built from 12 residues. CDR1 GTSNPN and CDR2 SVGIG come from the germline V gene (reference sequence).